These T cell receptor beta chains were read from a single sample in a study of T cell responses to AZD1222 COVID-19 vaccine. Method: immunoSEQ multiplex PCR; TCRdb's copy keeps in-frame clones and lacks some. In the table there are 95,000 to 150,000 clones, roughly 91% of which are singletons. The sample consisted of peripheral blood, taken 28 days after the second AZD1222 dose. These receptors all come from an adult who received the AZD1222 COVID-19 vaccine. Both conserved end residues are part of each CDR3. A D gene is named only where the DNA matches it firmly. Expanded clones get a size class; other rows say once, few or many, or leave the size out.

d_gene,j_gene,abundance,v_gene,CDR3aa,CDR3nt
NA,TRBJ1-1,NA,TRBV5-1,CASSLGEGAGTEAFF,TGCGCCAGCAGCTTGGGAGAGGGAGCAGGCACTGAAGCTTTCTTT
NA,TRBJ1-2,once,TRBV13,CASSFSPLPSYGYTF,TGTGCCAGCAGCTTCTCGCCCCTTCCGTCCTATGGCTACACCTTC
NA,TRBJ1-1,NA,TRBV12-3/TRBV12-4,CASSSQRNTEAFF,TGTGCCAGCAGTTCACAGAGGAACACTGAAGCTTTCTTT
NA,TRBJ2-3,NA,TRBV7-2,CASSLDRTSTDTQYF,TGTGCCAGCAGCCTCGACAGGACTAGCACAGATACGCAGTATTTT
NA,TRBJ1-2,NA,TRBV18,CASSDGDGYTF,TGTGCCAGCTCCGATGGAGATGGCTACACCTTC
TRBD1,TRBJ2-2,once,TRBV6-5,CASRGQGAVAGELFF,TGTGCCAGCAGGGGACAGGGGGCTGTAGCCGGGGAGCTGTTTTTT
NA,TRBJ2-7,NA,TRBV24-1,CATSDQSGTADSYEQYF,TGTGCCACCAGTGACCAGAGCGGTACCGCTGATTCCTACGAGCAGTACTTC
NA,TRBJ1-4,NA,TRBV30,CAWSVGGTNEKLFF,TGTGCCTGGAGTGTAGGGGGGACTAATGAAAAACTGTTTTTT
NA,TRBJ2-2,NA,TRBV6-2/TRBV6-3,CASSYSGRRANTGELFF,TGTGCCAGCAGTTACTCTGGAAGGCGGGCTAACACCGGGGAGCTGTTTTTT
NA,TRBJ1-4,NA,TRBV19,CASRLGATELFF,TGTGCCAGTAGGTTGGGGGCGACGGAACTGTTTTTT
NA,TRBJ1-2,few,TRBV6-5,CASSYSIASRDGYTF,TGTGCCAGCAGTTACTCTATCGCGTCGCGGGATGGCTACACCTTC
NA,TRBJ2-7,NA,TRBV18,CASSPGYSEQYF,TGTGCCAGCTCACCCGGGTATAGCGAGCAGTACTTC
NA,TRBJ2-5,NA,TRBV6-2/TRBV6-3,CASSPYIQETQYF,TGTGCCAGCAGTCCCTACATCCAAGAGACCCAGTACTTC
NA,TRBJ2-7,NA,TRBV5-5,CASSPGVGRSSYEQYF,TGTGCCAGCAGCCCGGGCGTGGGCCGGAGCTCCTACGAGCAGTACTTC
TRBD2,TRBJ2-5,NA,TRBV2,CASSESGGGRQETQYF,TGTGCCAGCAGTGAAAGTGGCGGGGGGAGACAAGAGACCCAGTACTTC
NA,TRBJ1-1,NA,TRBV10-2,CASTSYTEAFF,TGCGCCAGCACGAGCTACACTGAAGCTTTCTTT
NA,TRBJ1-1,NA,TRBV12-3/TRBV12-4,CASIDQGPEAFF,TGTGCCAGCATTGACCAGGGGCCTGAAGCTTTCTTT
TRBD2,TRBJ2-1,NA,TRBV3-1/TRBV3-2,CASSQAGLAGGVQFF,TGTGCCAGCAGCCAAGCGGGACTAGCGGGGGGTGTGCAGTTCTTC
NA,TRBJ1-2,once,TRBV3-1/TRBV3-2,CASSQLRGSGYTF,TGTGCCAGCAGCCAACTAAGGGGGAGCGGCTACACCTTC
NA,TRBJ2-7,NA,TRBV7-2,CASSIGFGEYEQYF,TGTGCCAGCAGCATAGGATTTGGGGAGTACGAGCAGTACTTC
NA,TRBJ2-2,few,TRBV12-5,CASGLVVGAGELFF,TGTGCTAGTGGTTTGGTAGTAGGGGCCGGGGAGCTGTTTTTT
NA,TRBJ1-3,NA,TRBV19,CASRILQDSGNTIYF,TGTGCCAGTCGGATACTACAGGATTCTGGAAACACCATATATTTT
NA,TRBJ1-1,once,TRBV6-5,CATSWGSMNTEAFF,TGTGCCACCTCCTGGGGGTCAATGAACACTGAAGCTTTCTTT
TRBD2,TRBJ2-5,NA,TRBV30,CAWVAGPKTQYF,TGTGCCTGGGTAGCGGGTCCAAAGACCCAGTACTTC
NA,TRBJ1-1,NA,TRBV15,CATSRGGTDKAFF,TGTGCCACCAGCAGGGGGGGGACGGACAAAGCTTTCTTT